The 18 T cell receptor beta chains given below trace back to one sample, sequenced in a study of control samples from healthy donors and cancer patients. Sequenced by immunoSEQ multiplex PCR; TCRdb stores in-frame clones only, minus some. The sample carries 180,000 or so clones, 75% to 95% recorded once. Material: blood. All receptors come from a woman in her twenties or thirties in good health.

This clone has just one count. The chain combines TRBV3-1 (or the pseudogene TRBV3-2) with TRBJ2-3; possible D gene TRBD1, 6 bases. V was cut by 1 base and J by 0 bases, with 11 bases left in between. The CDR3 runs to 16 residues. CDR1 and CDR2 from the germline V gene are LGHDT and YNNKEL (reference sequence). Here the CDR3 reads CASSQGGHLSTDTQYF. CDR3 DNA: TGTGCCAGCAGCCAAGGGGGACACCTTAGCACAGATACGCAGTATTTT.

This clone appeared a single time. V usage is TRBV6-1 and J usage is TRBJ2-7, with 8 bases fitting TRBD1. CDR3 size: 14 residues. Germline V lookup: CDR1 MNHNS, CDR2 SASEGT. V lost 2 bases and J lost 6; bases outside the gene matches: 6. CDR3 in amino acids: CASSESPDRAEQYF. The CDR3 coding sequence is TGTGCCAGCAGTGAATCTCCGGACAGGGCCGAGCAGTACTTC.

The chain joins TRBV18 to TRBJ2-1; 7 positions match TRBD1. The germline V gene has CDR1 KGHSH and CDR2 LQKENI. The V segment lost 1 base and the J segment 7 bases; nucleotides outside the gene matches: 1. The CDR3 is 13 amino acids. The CDR3 spells CASSPLRGNEQFF. The DNA of the CDR3 is TGTGCCAGCTCACCACTCAGGGGGAATGAGCAGTTCTTC.

This clone occurred once. V usage is TRBV7-2 and J usage is TRBJ2-5; TRBD2 aligns across 10 bases. Germline loops: CDR1 SGHTA, CDR2 FQGNSA. This CDR3 contains 15 residues. Losses at the gene ends were 0 bases for V and 4 bases for J; bases not matched to a gene: 2. CDR3 region: CASSLAGLARETQYF. The CDR3 nucleotides read TGTGCCAGCAGCTTAGCGGGACTAGCGAGAGAGACCCAGTACTTC.

This chain uses TRBV29-1 with TRBJ2-3, with 8 bases fitting TRBD2. V lost 4 bases, J lost 1 base, and 4 bases stayed unmatched. CDR3 size: 14 residues. Germline CDR1 and CDR2: SQVTM and ANQGSEA. In nucleotides, the CDR3 is TGCAGCGTTGGGCTAGCGGGTGGCACAGATACGCAGTATTTT. The encoded protein is CSVGLAGGTDTQYF.

This clone was recorded only once. The V gene is TRBV5-6, the J gene TRBJ2-7; TRBD2 agrees at 8 bases. CDR3 length equals 14 residues. Germline CDR1 SGHDT, CDR2 YYEEEE. Unmatched junction bases numbered 4, after V lost 0 bases and J lost 5 bases. CDR3 nucleotides: TGTGCCAGCAGCTTGGTAGCGGGGTCTGACGAGCAGTACTTC. Its translation: CASSLVAGSDEQYF.

V usage is TRBV18 and J usage is TRBJ2-3; D gene uncertain. Germline assignment: CDR1 KGHSH and CDR2 LQKENI. Deletions cut 2 bases from V and 5 bases from J, with 8 bases between. The CDR3 length is 13 residues. CDR3 DNA sequence: TGTGCCAGCTCACCAGGAATAGGAGATACGCAGTATTTT. Protein sequence: CASSPGIGDTQYF.

This chain links TRBV14 with TRBJ2-1; 8 nucleotides line up with TRBD2. The V gene's germline CDR1 is SGHDN and CDR2 FVKESK. This CDR3 is 14 amino acids long. V gave up 4 bases and J gave up 1 base; unmatched junction bases: 0. The CDR3 here is CASSLAGSYNEQFF. The CDR3 DNA is TGTGCCAGCAGCCTAGCGGGGTCCTACAATGAGCAGTTCTTC.

Comments on this clone: Other DNA variants within this sample encode the same CDR3. The chain has TRBV15 and TRBJ2-5; 8 bases match TRBD2. Germline V gives CDR1 LNHNV, CDR2 YYDKDF (reference sequence). After removal of 0 bases from V and 4 bases from J, the junction contained 1 base not matched to a gene. The CDR3 loop spans 14 amino acids. CDR3 sequence: CATSRDLAGETQYF. Written as DNA, the CDR3 is TGTGCCACCAGCAGAGACCTAGCGGGAGAGACCCAGTACTTC.

The chain employs TRBV10-3 and TRBJ2-1; weak D call: TRBD1 (6 bases). Germline CDR1 is ENHRY and CDR2 is SYGVKD. The CDR3 has 13 amino acids. V shed 6 bases and J shed 8 bases, with 14 bases lying between them. The CDR3 protein is CAIRAGVGDEQFF. The CDR3 DNA is TGTGCCATCAGGGCAGGGGTTGGGGATGAGCAGTTCTTC.

The chain links TRBV3-1 (or the pseudogene TRBV3-2) to TRBJ2-2, with D unclear. The ends were cut back, 1 base at V and 0 bases at J, with 3 bases in the middle. CDR3 length: 14 amino acids. Per germline, CDR1 LGHDT and CDR2 YNNKEL (reference sequence). The CDR3 spells CASSQAPNTGELFF. The CDR3 DNA is TGTGCCAGCAGCCAAGCACCGAACACCGGGGAGCTGTTTTTT.

The genes are TRBV7-2 and TRBJ1-5; tentative D call: TRBD1 (5 bases). CDR3 length equals 13 residues. V was pared by 4 bases and J by 4 bases, with 8 bases between. CDR1 and CDR2 from the germline V gene are SGHTA and FQGNSA. The CDR3 DNA is TGTGCCAGCAGCTACAGGTCGAATCAGCCCCAGCATTTT. Translation gives CASSYRSNQPQHF. Filled out from reference TRBV7-2 and TRBJ1-5, the complete variable domain reads GAGVSQSPSNKVTEKGKDVELRCDPISGHTALYWYRQSLGQGLEFLIYFQGNSAPDKSGLPSDRFSAERTGGSVSTLTIQRTQQEDSAVYLCASSYRSNQPQHFGDGTRLSIL.

V usage is TRBV15 and J usage is TRBJ1-5; no firm D call. Trimming cost V 1 base and J 2 bases, with 6 bases left between them. The CDR3 is made up of 14 amino acids. CDR1 is LNHNV, CDR2 YYDKDF, per germline (reference sequence). The CDR3 bases are TGTGCCACCAGCAGAGGGGGTGGCAATCAGCCCCAGCATTTT. This encodes CATSRGGGNQPQHF.

DNA of the CDR3: TGTGCCAGCAGTGAAAGGCCCGGGGAGCTGTTTTTT. This codes for CASSERPGELFF. The chain employs TRBV25-1 and TRBJ2-2; D ambiguous. Trimming cost V 2 bases and J 6 bases, with 4 bases left between them. CDR1 is MGHDK, CDR2 SYGVNS, per germline. The length of the CDR3 is 12 residues. Filled out from reference TRBV25-1 and TRBJ2-2, the complete variable domain reads EADIYQTPRYLVIGTGKKITLECSQTMGHDKMYWYQQDPGMELHLIHYSYGVNSTEKGDLSSESTVSRIRTEHFPLTLESARPSHTSQYLCASSERPGELFFGEGSRLTVL.

V is TRBV5-1 and J is TRBJ2-7; D is ambiguous. V gave up 0 bases and J gave up 0 bases, with 4 bases separating them. The CDR3 sequence is 13 residues long. Germline loops: CDR1 SGHRS, CDR2 YFSETQ. The DNA of the CDR3 is TGCGCCAGCAGCTTGGACGTCTCCTACGAGCAGTACTTC. Translation: CASSLDVSYEQYF.

The chain has TRBV23-1 and TRBJ2-2; the match to TRBD1 covers 8 bases. TRBV23-1 is classed as an ORF, of uncertain function. The CDR3 extends over 16 amino acids. Unmatched junction bases numbered 9, after V lost 2 bases and J lost 7 bases. In DNA form, the CDR3 reads TGCGCCAGCAGTCAAGCGACGACAGGGGCCTACGGGGAGCTGTTTTTT. Amino acid sequence: CASSQATTGAYGELFF.

The CDR3, as DNA: TGTGCCAGCAGTTTATCGCCAGGGGCCTACAATCAGCCCCAGCATTTT. It yields the protein CASSLSPGAYNQPQHF. The rearrangement joins TRBV27 to TRBJ1-5; TRBD1 might be the D (6 bases). The germline V and J ends were trimmed by 0 bases and 3 bases, with 12 bases remaining between them. Germline-derived CDR1 and CDR2 are MNHEY and SMNVEV (reference sequence). The CDR3 loop spans 16 amino acids.

In this sample, this clone turned up a few times. The chain joins TRBV2 to TRBJ1-1, with TRBD1 identical over 9 bases. There are 13 residues in the CDR3. Germline V lookup: CDR1 SNHLY, CDR2 FYNNEI. J was trimmed by 6 bases and V by 5 bases; bases with no gene match: 4. CDR3 nucleotides: TGTGCCAGCAGTATAGACAGGGGGGCTGAAGCTTTCTTT. Translated: CASSIDRGAEAFF.